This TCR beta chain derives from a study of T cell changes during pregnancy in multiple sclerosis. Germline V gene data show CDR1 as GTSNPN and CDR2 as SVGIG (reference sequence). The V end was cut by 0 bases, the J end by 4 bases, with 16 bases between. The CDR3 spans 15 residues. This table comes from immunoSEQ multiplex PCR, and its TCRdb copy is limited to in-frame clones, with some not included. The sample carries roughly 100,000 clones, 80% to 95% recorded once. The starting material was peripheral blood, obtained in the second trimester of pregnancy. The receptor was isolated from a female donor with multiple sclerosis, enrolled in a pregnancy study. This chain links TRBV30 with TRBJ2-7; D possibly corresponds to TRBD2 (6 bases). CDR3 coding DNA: TGTGCCTGGAGTGTCACGGACGCCCGGGGGTACGAGCAGTACTTC. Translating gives CAWSVTDARGYEQYF. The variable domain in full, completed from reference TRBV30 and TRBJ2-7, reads SQTIHQWPATLVQPVGSPLSLECTVEGTSNPNLYWYRQAAGRGLQLLFYSVGIGQISSEVPQNLSASRPQDRQFILSSKKLLLSDSGFYLCAWSVTDARGYEQYFGPGTRLTVT.